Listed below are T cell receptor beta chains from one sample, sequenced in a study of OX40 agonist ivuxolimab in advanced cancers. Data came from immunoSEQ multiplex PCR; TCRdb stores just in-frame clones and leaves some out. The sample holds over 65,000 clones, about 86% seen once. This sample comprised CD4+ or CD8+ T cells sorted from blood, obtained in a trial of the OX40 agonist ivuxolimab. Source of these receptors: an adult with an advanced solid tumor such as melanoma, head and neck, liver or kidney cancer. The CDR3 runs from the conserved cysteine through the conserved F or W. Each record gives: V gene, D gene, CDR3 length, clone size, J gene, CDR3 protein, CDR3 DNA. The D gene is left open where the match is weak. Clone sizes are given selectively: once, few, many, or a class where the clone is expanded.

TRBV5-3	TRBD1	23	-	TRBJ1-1	CARSLMSGTGGELPECMNTEAFF	TGTGCCAGAAGCTTGATGTCCGGGACAGGGGGCGAACTCCCGGAATGCATGAACACTGAAGCTTTCTTT
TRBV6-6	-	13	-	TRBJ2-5	CASAKPPQETQYF	TGTGCCAGCGCCAAACCCCCGCAAGAGACCCAGTACTTC
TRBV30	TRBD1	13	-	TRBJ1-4	CAWARQGIGKLFF	TGTGCCTGGGCAAGACAGGGGATAGGGAAACTGTTTTTT
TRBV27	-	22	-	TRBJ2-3	CASKEFVWAVGAKASSTDTQYF	TGTGCCAGCAAAGAGTTTGTATGGGCAGTGGGTGCGAAAGCCTCTAGCACAGATACGCAGTATTTT
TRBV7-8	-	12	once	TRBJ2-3	CASSQSADTQYF	TGTGCCAGCAGCCAAAGCGCAGATACGCAGTATTTT
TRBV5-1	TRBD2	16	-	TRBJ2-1	CASSPLAGLSYNEQFF	TGCGCCAGCAGCCCCCTAGCGGGGCTCTCCTACAATGAGCAGTTCTTC
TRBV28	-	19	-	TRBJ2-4	CATHTDSKRHLLAKNIQYF	TGTGCCACCCATACGGACAGTAAAAGACATCTACTAGCCAAAAACATTCAGTACTTC
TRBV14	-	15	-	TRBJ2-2	CASSQVGKNTGELFF	TGTGCCAGCAGCCAGGTCGGAAAGAACACCGGGGAGCTGTTTTTT
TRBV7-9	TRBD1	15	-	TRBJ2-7	CASSLTGGDAYEQYF	TGTGCCAGCAGTTTGACAGGGGGCGACGCCTACGAGCAGTACTTC
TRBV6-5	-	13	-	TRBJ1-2	CASRAGADYGYTF	TGTGCCAGCAGGGCGGGAGCGGACTATGGCTACACCTTC
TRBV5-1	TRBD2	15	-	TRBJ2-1	CASSSSGTRYNEQFF	TGCGCCAGCAGCTCGTCCGGGACTAGATACAATGAGCAGTTCTTC
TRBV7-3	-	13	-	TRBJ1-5	CASSSWIDQPQHF	TGTGCCAGCAGCTCCTGGATAGATCAGCCCCAGCATTTT
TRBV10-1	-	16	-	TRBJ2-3	CASSEAIGISADTQYF	TGCGCCAGCAGTGAAGCAATAGGGATCAGTGCAGATACGCAGTATTTT
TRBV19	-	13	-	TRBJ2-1	CATGTTGFDEQFF	TGTGCCACCGGGACCACAGGGTTCGATGAGCAGTTCTTC
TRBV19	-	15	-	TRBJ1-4	CASSIYTDRNEKLFF	TGTGCCAGTAGTATATATACAGACCGGAATGAAAAACTGTTTTTT
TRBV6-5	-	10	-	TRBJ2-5	CASSEETQYF	TGTGCCAGCAGTGAAGAGACCCAGTACTTC
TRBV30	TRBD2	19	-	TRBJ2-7	CAWSVFGLVAGENSYEQYF	TGTGCCTGGAGTGTATTCGGATTGGTAGCGGGGGAAAACTCCTACGAGCAGTACTTC
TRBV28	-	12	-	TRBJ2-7	CAIAGDLYEQYF	TGTGCCATCGCCGGGGACCTCTACGAGCAGTACTTC
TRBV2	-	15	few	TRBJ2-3	CASSGETSIKDTQYF	TGTGCCAGCAGTGGGGAAACTAGTATTAAAGATACGCAGTATTTT
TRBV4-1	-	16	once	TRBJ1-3	CASRQNPTGRGNTIYF	TGCGCCAGCAGACAAAACCCTACAGGGAGGGGAAACACCATATATTTT
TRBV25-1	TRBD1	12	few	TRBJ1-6	CASRQGKGPLHF	TGTGCCAGCAGACAGGGGAAGGGGCCCCTCCACTTT
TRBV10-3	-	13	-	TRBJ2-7	CAISVRIRDEQYF	TGTGCCATCAGTGTCAGGATCAGGGACGAGCAGTACTTC
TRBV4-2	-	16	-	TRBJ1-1	CASSPRGAGLNTEAFF	TGTGCCAGCAGCCCGCGCGGGGCAGGGTTGAACACTGAAGCTTTCTTT
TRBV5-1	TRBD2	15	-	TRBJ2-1	CASSSQAGAYNEQFF	TGCGCCAGCAGTAGCCAAGCGGGAGCCTACAATGAGCAGTTCTTC
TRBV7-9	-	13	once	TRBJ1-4	CASSLAGGEKLFF	TGTGCCAGCAGCTTAGCTGGTGGTGAAAAACTGTTTTTT
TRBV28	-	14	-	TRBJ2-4	CASSGPRAKNIQYF	TGTGCCAGCAGTGGGCCAAGGGCCAAAAACATTCAGTACTTC
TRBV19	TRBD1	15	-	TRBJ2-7	CASTAGTGSLYEQYF	TGTGCCAGTACCGCGGGGACAGGGTCTCTCTACGAGCAGTACTTC
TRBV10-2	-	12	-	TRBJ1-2	CASSSGVYGYTF	TGCGCCAGTTCGTCCGGGGTTTATGGCTACACCTTC
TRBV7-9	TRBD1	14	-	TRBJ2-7	CASSPNRGLNEQYF	TGTGCCAGCAGCCCGAACAGGGGGTTGAACGAGCAGTACTTC
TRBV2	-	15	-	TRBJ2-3	CASSVEGTSTDTQYF	TGTGCCAGCAGTGTCGAGGGAACTAGCACAGATACGCAGTATTTT
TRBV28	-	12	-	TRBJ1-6	CASSLVNSPLHF	TGTGCCAGCAGCCTAGTGAATTCACCCCTCCACTTT
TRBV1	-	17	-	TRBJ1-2	CTSLPNGQGTVCGGYTF	TGCACCAGCTTGCCCAATGGACAGGGGACCGTGTGCGGGGGCTACACCTTC
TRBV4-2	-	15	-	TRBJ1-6	CASSRSTDSNSPLHF	TGTGCCAGCAGCCGGTCGACAGATTCTAATTCACCCCTCCACTTT
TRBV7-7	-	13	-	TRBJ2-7	CASSLETAYEQYF	TGTGCCAGCAGCTTAGAGACAGCCTACGAGCAGTACTTC
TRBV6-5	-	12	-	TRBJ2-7	CASNPQGSLQYF	TGTGCCAGCAACCCCCAGGGCAGTCTGCAGTACTTC
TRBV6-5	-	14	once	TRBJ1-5	CASSDNYSNQPQHF	TGTGCCAGCAGTGATAATTACAGCAATCAGCCCCAGCATTTT
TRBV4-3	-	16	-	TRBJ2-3	CASSHGGSFGTDTQYF	TGCGCCAGCAGCCATGGCGGCTCATTCGGCACAGATACGCAGTATTTT
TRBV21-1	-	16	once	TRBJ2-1	CASSKVWTSGYNEQFF	TGTGCCAGCAGCAAAGTTTGGACTAGCGGGTACAATGAGCAGTTCTTC
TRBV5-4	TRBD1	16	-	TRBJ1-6	CASSLETGGGNSPLHF	TGTGCCAGCAGCTTGGAGACAGGGGGAGGTAATTCACCCCTCCACTTT
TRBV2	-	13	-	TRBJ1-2	CASFNTFRYGYTF	TGTGCCAGCTTTAATACCTTTCGCTATGGCTACACCTTC
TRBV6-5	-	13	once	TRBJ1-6	CASSYAGSSPLHF	TGTGCCAGCAGTTACGCAGGAAGTTCACCCCTCCACTTT
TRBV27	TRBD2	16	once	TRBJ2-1	CASSFLVGLALNEQFF	TGTGCCAGCAGTTTCCTAGTGGGACTAGCGCTCAATGAGCAGTTCTTC
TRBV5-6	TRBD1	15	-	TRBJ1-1	CAGSTPTGWNTEAFF	TGTGCCGGCAGCACCCCGACAGGGTGGAACACTGAAGCTTTCTTT
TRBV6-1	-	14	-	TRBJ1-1	CASSDGEGGTEAFF	TGTGCCAGCAGTGATGGGGAGGGCGGCACTGAAGCTTTCTTT
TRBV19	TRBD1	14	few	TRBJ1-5	CASSVGQVYQPQHF	TGTGCCAGTAGTGTGGGACAGGTATATCAGCCCCAGCATTTT
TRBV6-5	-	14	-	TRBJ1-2	CASSYSKQNYGYTF	TGTGCCAGCAGTTACTCGAAACAGAACTATGGCTACACCTTC
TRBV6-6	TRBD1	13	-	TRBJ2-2	CASSWTGPGELFF	TGTGCCAGCAGTTGGACAGGTCCAGGGGAGCTGTTTTTT
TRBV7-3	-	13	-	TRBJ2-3	CASSSSSYTTQYF	TGTGCCAGCAGCTCCTCCTCCTACACTACGCAGTATTTT
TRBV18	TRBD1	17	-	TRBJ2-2	CASSPELTGVRSGELFF	TGTGCCAGCTCACCAGAGCTTACAGGGGTGCGTTCCGGGGAGCTGTTTTTT
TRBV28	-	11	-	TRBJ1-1	CASSPWRGAFF	TGTGCCAGCAGTCCCTGGAGGGGAGCTTTCTTT
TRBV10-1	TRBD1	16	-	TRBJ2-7	CASSALSHRGCYEQYF	TGCGCCAGCAGTGCCCTGTCTCACAGGGGATGTTACGAGCAGTACTTC
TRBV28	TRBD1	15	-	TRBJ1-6	CASSSGQGGGSPLHF	TGTGCCAGCAGTTCAGGACAGGGGGGTGGTTCACCCCTCCACTTT
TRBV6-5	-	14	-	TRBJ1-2	CASSYSKHLYGYTF	TGTGCCAGCAGTTACTCAAAACATCTCTATGGCTACACCTTC
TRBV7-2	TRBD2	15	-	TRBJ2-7	CASSPPSSGSGEQYF	TGTGCCAGCAGCCCCCCATCTAGCGGGAGTGGGGAGCAGTACTTC
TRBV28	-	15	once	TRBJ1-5	CASSTYEGIRQPQHF	TGTGCCAGCAGTACCTACGAGGGTATACGCCAGCCCCAGCATTTT
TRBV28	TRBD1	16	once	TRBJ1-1	CASSPSDRGGNTEAFF	TGTGCCAGCAGTCCTTCGGACAGGGGAGGAAACACTGAAGCTTTCTTT
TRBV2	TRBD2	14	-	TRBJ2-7	CASSEFKTSGGIRF	TGTGCCAGCAGTGAATTTAAAACTAGCGGGGGGATTCGGTTC